A single sample gave rise to the 25 T cell receptor beta chains below, sequenced in a study of Ad26.COV2.S vaccination and SARS-CoV-2 variants. TCRdb's copy holds only in-frame clones and misses some; the assay was immunoSEQ multiplex PCR. The top ten hold roughly 7.4% of the sample, which has around 400,000 clones, 83% seen once. The sample's treatment: 15 to 20 received Ad26.COV2.S at low or high dose, single or two shots; about 5 received placebo; per-sample allocation not given. Samples came from day 63 after the first vaccine or placebo injection. The source was peripheral blood, collected in a trial of Ad26.COV2.S vaccine versus placebo. The receptors derive from a person aged 18-60 years who received the Ad26.COV2.S COVID-19 vaccine or a placebo.

This chain joins TRBV29-1 and TRBJ2-3; possibly TRBD1 or TRBD2 for D (5 bases each). Trimming shortened V by 6 bases and J by 5 bases, and 12 bases separated the two germline ends. Germline V gene data show CDR1 as SQVTM and CDR2 as ANQGSEA. The CDR3 has 12 residues. The CDR3 DNA sequence: TGCAGCGTAGATTTGGGGGAAGATACGCAGTATTTT. Translating gives CSVDLGEDTQYF.

The chain links TRBV9 to TRBJ2-7, with D perhaps TRBD1 or TRBD2 (6 bases each). The CDR3 covers 18 residues. The V end lost 0 bases, the J end lost 3 bases, and 22 bases lay between the germline ends. The germline gives CDR1 SGDLS, CDR2 YYNGEE. Written as DNA, the CDR3 is TGTGCCAGCAGCGTAGCTTCCGGGGGCGCCGGGGTCGTCTACGAGCAGTACTTC. Its protein is CASSVASGGAGVVYEQYF.

This clone showed up just once. V is TRBV7-9 and J is TRBJ2-1; 8 nucleotides line up with TRBD2. V dropped 5 bases and J dropped 8; count of bases not matched to a gene: 11. This CDR3 has 15 residues. Germline V gives CDR1 SEHNR, CDR2 FQNEAQ (reference sequence). The DNA of the CDR3 is TGTGCCAGCAGCAACCCGGGACTAGGAATCGATGAGCAGTTCTTC. It codes for CASSNPGLGIDEQFF.

The genes are TRBV30 and TRBJ2-5; 11 bases are a match to TRBD2. The CDR3 is 15 amino acids. Germline values: CDR1 GTSNPN, CDR2 SVGIG (reference sequence). The V and J ends lost 0 bases and 4 bases, in that order; junction bases with no gene match: 4. CDR3 bases: TGTGCCTGGAGTGTAGGCGGACTAGCGGGAGAGACCCAGTACTTC. Its translation is CAWSVGGLAGETQYF.

This chain joins TRBV7-2 and TRBJ2-5, with TRBD2 identical over 12 bases. CDR1 is SGHTA, CDR2 FQGNSA, per germline. Trimming at V came to 1 base and at J to 4 bases, leaving 10 bases not matched to a gene. The CDR3 loop spans 18 amino acids. CDR3 region: CASSLGVLAGGAVETQYF. The CDR3 DNA sequence: TGTGCCAGCAGCTTAGGTGTACTAGCGGGAGGCGCGGTAGAGACCCAGTACTTC.

In its sample, this clone was seen a few times. The rearrangement links TRBV18 to TRBJ1-6, with D unclear. Germline CDR1 is KGHSH and CDR2 is LQKENI. Trimming shortened V by 2 bases and J by 10 bases, and 12 bases separated the two germline ends. This CDR3 has 14 amino acids. The DNA for the CDR3 is TGTGCCAGCTCACCAGGAGGATCAGGATCACCCCTCCACTTT. It specifies CASSPGGSGSPLHF.

The chain carries TRBV7-9 and TRBJ1-2; possibly TRBD1 for D (6 bases). Germline loops: CDR1 SEHNR, CDR2 FQNEAQ (reference sequence). The CDR3 sequence is 12 residues long. The V and J ends lost 1 base and 8 bases respectively, with 8 bases between them. The CDR3 DNA reads TGTGCCAGCAGCTTAGAGGGGGGCGGCTACACCTTC. It encodes CASSLEGGGYTF.

The V call is TRBV2, the J call TRBJ2-1; D might be TRBD2 (5 bases). The CDR3 has 17 residues. V was trimmed by 1 base and J by 8 bases, leaving 21 bases between them. Looked up from germline, CDR1 is SNHLY and CDR2 is FYNNEI. The CDR3 region has the DNA TGTGCCAGCAGTGAAGACGCGGCGGGCATCTCAGAGGATGAGCAGTTCTTC. Protein product: CASSEDAAGISEDEQFF.

The V and J genes are TRBV4-1 and TRBJ2-7; D perhaps matches TRBD1 (5 bases). Deletions cut 0 bases from V and 0 bases from J, with 12 bases between. The germline V gene encodes CDR1 MGHRA and CDR2 YSYEKL. The CDR3 extends over 16 amino acids. The CDR3 nucleotides are TGCGCCAGCAGCCAAGAAGCTGGCAGGGCCTCCTACGAGCAGTACTTC. Translated, it gives CASSQEAGRASYEQYF.

Only one count was recorded for this clone. V and J are TRBV4-1 and TRBJ1-4, with a weak D call TRBD1 (6 bases). V lost 4 bases and J lost 4, with 13 bases in between. This CDR3 has 15 amino acids. Germline V gene lookup returns CDR1 MGHRA and CDR2 YSYEKL. CDR3 bases: TGCGCCAGCAGCCGAGTGGGGGCCAGTAATGAAAAACTGTTTTTT. It yields the protein CASSRVGASNEKLFF.

The genes are TRBV12-3 or TRBV12-4 and TRBJ1-4; D is possibly TRBD1 (5 bases). V shed 5 bases and J shed 11 bases, with 12 bases lying between them. The CDR3 spans 12 residues. The CDR3 DNA follows: TGTGCCAGCAGTCCCAGACAGTGGAAACTGTTTTTT. Translated, it gives CASSPRQWKLFF.

The V and J genes are TRBV2 and TRBJ1-6; possible D gene TRBD1, 5 bases. Trimming pared 5 bases from V and 5 bases from J, leaving 16 bases between. The CDR3 runs 16 residues. Germline V lookup: CDR1 SNHLY, CDR2 FYNNEI. The CDR3 protein is CASSLNGGDNNSPLHF. CDR3 bases: TGTGCCAGCAGTCTAAATGGGGGAGACAATAATTCACCCCTCCACTTT.

The CDR3, as DNA: TGTGCCAGCAGAGTAGGGACAGCTCATAAAAACATTCAGTACTTC. The encoded protein is CASRVGTAHKNIQYF. The chain employs TRBV6-5 and TRBJ2-4; TRBD1 agrees at 7 bases. The CDR3 covers 15 residues. With 6 bases clipped from V and 4 bases from J, the junction kept 9 bases outside the gene matches. The germline V gene encodes CDR1 MNHEY and CDR2 SVGAGI.

The chain carries TRBV5-1 and TRBJ2-1; 9 bases line up with TRBD2. Germline trimming cut 7 bases from V and 8 bases from J; bases unmatched to any gene: 10. CDR3 length equals 14 residues. CDR1 SGHRS and CDR2 YFSETQ come from the germline V gene. As DNA, the CDR3 is TGCGCCAGCGGACCCGGCGGGAGGGCCGATGAGCAGTTCTTC. Its translation is CASGPGGRADEQFF.

This chain's CDR3 is CASSFGAGKNIQYF. CDR3 nucleotide sequence: TGTGCCAGCAGCTTCGGGGCGGGGAAAAACATTCAGTACTTC. The chain carries TRBV7-2 and TRBJ2-4; the D gene is possibly TRBD2 (6 bases). V lost 3 bases, J lost 4 bases, and 10 bases lay in between. The V gene's germline CDR1 is SGHTA and CDR2 FQGNSA. This CDR3 is built from 14 residues.

V usage is TRBV5-1 and J usage is TRBJ2-2; D assignment may be TRBD1 or TRBD2 (6 bases each). The CDR3 is 13 residues long. CDR1 SGHRS and CDR2 YFSETQ come from the germline V gene. The V and J ends lost 1 base and 11 bases respectively, with 12 bases between them. CDR3 DNA: TGCGCCAGCAGCTTGAGGGGGGCGCGCGAGCTGTTTTTT. Residues: CASSLRGARELFF.

This chain connects TRBV12-3 or TRBV12-4 to TRBJ2-7; D is undetermined. The CDR3 contains 11 residues. Trimming removed 4 bases at V and 3 bases at J, with 4 bases between. CDR3 loop: CASSSHYEQYF. The CDR3 DNA reads TGTGCCAGCAGTTCCCACTACGAGCAGTACTTC.

CDR3: CASSLDRVRDTEAFF. The CDR3 DNA sequence: TGTGCCAGCAGCTTGGACAGGGTCCGCGACACTGAAGCTTTCTTT. V and J are TRBV7-8 and TRBJ1-1, with TRBD1 identical over 8 bases. CDR3 length: 15 residues. Trimming at V came to 3 bases and at J to 3 bases, leaving 6 bases not matched to a gene. CDR1 and CDR2 from the germline V gene are SGHVS and FQNEAQ.

This sequence joins TRBV13 and TRBJ2-7, with 13 bases matching TRBD2. J lost 0 bases, V lost 5 bases, and 7 bases had no gene match. The length of the CDR3 is 17 residues. Germline lookup yields CDR1 PRHDT and CDR2 FYEKMQ (reference sequence). CDR3 sequence: CASSPGTSGTDSYEQYF. CDR3 nucleotide sequence: TGTGCCAGCAGCCCAGGGACTAGCGGGACCGACTCCTACGAGCAGTACTTC.

The CDR3 region is CASSAVPAGELFF. DNA of the CDR3: TGTGCCAGCAGCGCGGTTCCGGCCGGGGAGCTGTTTTTT. The rearrangement uses TRBV9 and TRBJ2-2; D gene uncertain. The CDR3 totals 13 residues. V shed 3 bases and J shed 6 bases, with 9 bases lying between them. Germline CDR1 reads SGDLS; CDR2 reads YYNGEE.

This chain links TRBV5-1 with TRBJ2-6, with 10 bases that match TRBD2. J lost 0 bases, V lost 4 bases, and 4 bases had no gene match. Germline CDR1 is SGHRS and CDR2 is YFSETQ. The CDR3 has 17 amino acids. The CDR3 DNA is TGCGCCAGCAGCGCCCTAGCGGGGGCCTCTGGGGCCAACGTCCTGACTTTC. Protein: CASSALAGASGANVLTF.

This clone appeared a single time. This rearrangement joins TRBV5-1 to TRBJ2-1; perhaps TRBD1 as D (7 bases). Trimming removed 0 bases at V and 9 bases at J, with 13 bases between. CDR1 is SGHRS and CDR2 is YFSETQ in the germline V gene. The CDR3 sequence is 14 residues long. CDR3 bases: TGCGCCAGCAGCTTGGGTGGAGGGGGCGTTGAGCAGTTCTTC. Translating gives CASSLGGGGVEQFF.

CDR3 in DNA: TGTGCCAGCAGCTCCGTGTCCGGGACGAGCTCCTACGAGCAGTACTTC. This codes for CASSSVSGTSSYEQYF. V gene TRBV11-2 combines with J gene TRBJ2-7; D could derive from TRBD1 or TRBD2 (5 bases each). V lost 4 bases, J lost 0 bases, and 16 bases lay in between. This CDR3 has 16 residues. Germline CDR1 reads SGHAT; CDR2 reads FQNNGV.

The rearrangement joins TRBV12-3 or TRBV12-4 to TRBJ1-2; D ambiguous. V dropped 3 bases and J dropped 5 bases, with 10 bases sitting between them. This CDR3 spans 13 amino acids. The chain's CDR3 is CASSLGPEYGYTF. CDR3 in DNA: TGTGCCAGCAGTTTGGGCCCAGAGTATGGCTACACCTTC.

The genes are TRBV2 and TRBJ2-1, with 7 bases identical to TRBD2. The CDR3 spans 15 residues. J lost 0 bases, V lost 6 bases, and 5 bases had no gene match. Germline CDR1 and CDR2: SNHLY and FYNNEI. In DNA, the CDR3 is TGTGCCAGCAGGGGGGGGGATTCCTCCTACAATGAGCAGTTCTTC. Residues: CASRGGDSSYNEQFF.